This T cell receptor beta chain stems from a study of shared clonotypes between healthy human individuals. The CDR3 is made up of 14 amino acids. The germline CDR1 and CDR2 sequences are SNHLY and FYNNEI. Trimming took 6 bases from V and 2 from J, leaving 14 bases between them. Profiling relied on immunoSEQ multiplex PCR, and the TCRdb table lists in-frame clones only, not all of them. Here the sample spans around 500,000 clones, 70% to 80% being singletons. The material sequenced was PBMCs. The sequence came from a woman aged 40-49 years in good health. Some clones in this sample may be carry-over from other donors' samples. The chain carries TRBV2 and TRBJ2-7, with D perhaps matching TRBD2 (5 bases). The CDR3 reads CASRDRMGAYEQYF. CDR3 in DNA: TGTGCCAGCAGGGACCGGATGGGAGCCTACGAGCAGTACTTC. Based on the CDR3 plus reference TRBV2 and TRBJ2-7, the full variable domain is EPEVTQTPSHQVTQMGQEVILRCVPISNHLYFYWYRQILGQKVEFLVSFYNNEISEKSEIFDDQFSVERPDGSNFTLKIRSTKLEDSAMYFCASRDRMGAYEQYFGPGTRLTVT.